This T cell receptor (beta chain) derives from a study of breast tumors, draining lymph nodes, adjacent tissues. Study-level findings and limits: Findings are consistent with lymph node origin and intratumoral expansion of most tumor T cells. Tumor and nontumor repertoires were significantly more similar in luminal-like than in basal-like breast cancer. The lymph node origin of tumor T cells was framed as consistent with a hypothesis, not demonstrated. Compared with lymph nodes, tumors were less diverse; compared with nontumor tissue, more.

TCRdb ran MiXCR on the multiplex PCR reads and lists one entry per CDR3 protein. The sample holds 150,000 to 200,000 distinct CDR3 sequences, roughly a third seen once. Axillary draining lymph nodes of breast cancer patients supplied the node samples. This CDR3 has 14 amino acids. From germline, CDR1 is MNHEY and CDR2 SMNVEV (reference sequence). V was pared by 4 bases and J by 3 bases, with 12 bases between. On this clonotype itself: Its antigen remains unidentified.

Sequenced material: axillary lymph node tissue. The sequence came from a female donor with breast cancer. Some clones in this sample may be carry-over from other donors' samples. This chain connects TRBV27 to TRBJ1-2; possible D gene TRBD1, 6 bases. DNA of the CDR3: TGTGCCAGCAGTTGGACAAGGGGGGACTATGGCTACACCTTC. It codes for CASSWTRGDYGYTF.